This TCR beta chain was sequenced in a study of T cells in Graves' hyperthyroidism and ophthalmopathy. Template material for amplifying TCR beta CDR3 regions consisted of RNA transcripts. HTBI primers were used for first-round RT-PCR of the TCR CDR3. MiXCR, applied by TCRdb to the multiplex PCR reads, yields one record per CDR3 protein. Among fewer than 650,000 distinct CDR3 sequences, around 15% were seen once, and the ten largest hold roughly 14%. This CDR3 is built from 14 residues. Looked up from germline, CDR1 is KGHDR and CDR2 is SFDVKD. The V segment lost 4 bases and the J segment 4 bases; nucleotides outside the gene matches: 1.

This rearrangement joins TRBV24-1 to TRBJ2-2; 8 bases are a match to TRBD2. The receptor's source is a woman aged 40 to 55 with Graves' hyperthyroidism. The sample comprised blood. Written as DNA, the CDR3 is TGTGCCACCAGTGACGGACTAGCCACCGGGGAGCTGTTTTTT. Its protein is CATSDGLATGELFF.